This T cell receptor beta chain was sequenced during a study of shared clonotypes between healthy human individuals. The wider study: Donor ages ranged 18 to 49 years: a couple of women, three men.

Measured with immunoSEQ multiplex PCR; TCRdb has only the in-frame clones, and not every one. This sample carries roughly 2.5 million clones, about 92% of them seen once, and the ten largest clones take under 0.15%. Both subsets, CD45RA+ naive and CD45RA-negative memory, were split from the CD4+ cells. The ends were cut back, 9 bases at V and 0 bases at J, with 15 bases in the middle. This CDR3 region has 15 residues. Germline lookup yields CDR1 LGHNT and CDR2 FRNRAP. The rearrangement joins TRBV12-5 to TRBJ2-1; tentative D call: TRBD1 (7 bases). The TCR comes from a man younger than 35 in good health. Sample: naive CD4+ T cells sorted from blood. Subset indicated: CD45RA+ positively selected. The CDR3 loop reads CASVRGRTSYNEQFF. CDR3 sequence (DNA): TGTGCTAGCGTCAGGGGGAGGACCTCCTACAATGAGCAGTTCTTC.